These 9 T cell receptor beta chains came from one sample sequenced in a study of vaccination and CD4 T cells after COVID-19. No antigen has been assigned to these receptors. The study sequenced cultured CD4+ T cell DNA using the Oncomine TCR Beta short-read assay. TCRdb reprocessed the PCR reads via MiXCR and lists one record per CDR3 protein. There are around 19,000 distinct CDR3 sequences in the sample; over 45% occur only once, and 3% to 4% lies in the top ten. Treatment given: roughly 10-day PBMC culture with coronavirus spike peptide pools or control peptides (ViraFEST assay). The sequencing input was CD4+ T cells from blood, cultured in vitro. Receptors were obtained from a human donor who had recovered from COVID-19.

This clonotype was seen a few times. The gene calls are TRBV4-1 and TRBJ1-2; 7 bases are shared with TRBD1. The CDR3 totals 13 residues. CDR1 MGHRA and CDR2 YSYEKL come from the germline V gene. J gave up 7 bases and V 9 bases, and 11 bases lay outside the gene matches. CDR3 protein: CARSTGKSGGYTF. The CDR3 coding sequence is TGCGCCAGGTCGACAGGGAAAAGTGGTGGCTACACCTTC.

The rearrangement links TRBV7-2 to TRBJ2-2; possibly TRBD2 for D (6 bases). Per germline, CDR1 SGHTA and CDR2 FQGNSA. V lost 5 bases and J lost 2, with 15 bases in between. This CDR3 spans 16 amino acids. DNA of the CDR3: TGTGCCAGCAGCCCCCAGGCAGCGGGTAACACCGGGGAGCTGTTTTTT. It specifies CASSPQAAGNTGELFF.

The count of this clonotype is one. This rearrangement joins TRBV7-2 to TRBJ1-1; 8 bases fit TRBD1. CDR1 and CDR2 from the germline V gene are SGHTA and FQGNSA. This CDR3 region has 14 residues. V shed 5 bases, J shed 3 bases, and the junction held 5 bases outside the gene matches. This CDR3 is CASSPGGTHTEAFF. CDR3 nucleotides: TGTGCCAGCAGCCCAGGGGGCACCCACACTGAAGCTTTCTTT.

The gene calls are TRBV7-2 and TRBJ1-1; no clear D gene. The germline gives CDR1 SGHTA, CDR2 FQGNSA. The V gene lost 5 bases and the J gene lost 3 bases, with 13 bases spanning the gap. This CDR3 contains 14 residues. CDR3 loop: CASSPPGMDTEAFF. The DNA of the CDR3 is TGTGCCAGCAGCCCCCCCGGGATGGACACTGAAGCTTTCTTT.

This rearrangement joins TRBV20-1 to TRBJ2-5, with a possible D match to TRBD2 (6 bases). Germline V gene lookup returns CDR1 DFQATT and CDR2 SNEGSKA (reference sequence). This CDR3 contains 13 residues. V was trimmed by 4 bases and J by 7 bases, leaving 16 bases between them. CDR3 nucleotides: TGCAGTGCTATACTTGCGGGGTCGGGGACCCAGTACTTC. This gives the protein CSAILAGSGTQYF.

The chain joins TRBV7-2 to TRBJ2-1, with 15 bases matching TRBD2. The CDR3 covers 16 residues. The V gene end was trimmed by 3 bases and the J gene end by 12 bases; junction bases not matched to a gene: 9. The germline V gene has CDR1 SGHTA and CDR2 FQGNSA. CDR3 sequence: CASSLTGTSGGLRQFF. The CDR3 DNA reads as TGTGCCAGCAGCTTGACCGGGACTAGCGGGGGGTTGAGGCAGTTCTTC.

This rearrangement joins TRBV7-9 to TRBJ1-1; TRBD1 is a possible D gene (6 bases). CDR1 and CDR2 from the germline V gene are SEHNR and FQNEAQ (reference sequence). The CDR3 runs to 15 residues. Trimming took off 7 bases at V and 3 bases at J, with 18 bases between the two ends. Written as DNA, the CDR3 is TGTGCCAGCATCCCTCGGGGGCGGGGATACACTGAAGCTTTCTTT. Translated: CASIPRGRGYTEAFF.

V gene TRBV6-2 or TRBV6-3 combines with J gene TRBJ2-7, with D perhaps TRBD1 (6 bases). The CDR3 extends over 15 amino acids. CDR1 is MNHEY, CDR2 SVGEGT, per germline. V was cut by 5 bases and J by 4 bases, with 18 bases left in between. As DNA, the CDR3 is TGTGCCAGCAGTGACCGAACAGGGCCGCCTTACGAGCAGTACTTC. It yields the protein CASSDRTGPPYEQYF.

This clonotype came up a few times. V is TRBV20-1 and J is TRBJ1-1; 9 bases align to TRBD1. J gave up 7 bases and V 2 bases, and 5 bases lay outside the gene matches. CDR3 length equals 13 residues. CDR1 and CDR2 from the germline V gene are DFQATT and SNEGSKA (reference sequence). CDR3 amino acids: CSARQTGGGEAFF. CDR3 bases: TGCAGTGCTAGACAAACAGGGGGCGGTGAAGCTTTCTTT.